This T cell receptor (beta chain) was sequenced for a study of neurological immune-mediated disorders. Points from the study as a whole: When the repertoires were grouped phylogenetically, those of 18 of the 34 multiple sclerosis patients came together in a single cluster of related CDR3 sequences, which points to a possible repertoire-level signature. TCR clonal expansion peaked in HTLV-1-associated myelopathy patients and was lowest in multiple sclerosis patients.

This clonotype was observed a few times. Its antigen is currently unknown. Trimming at V came to 5 bases and at J to 6 bases, leaving 13 bases not matched to a gene. CDR1 and CDR2 (germline): MNHEY, SMNVEV (reference sequence). There are 16 residues in the CDR3. 5'RACE generated cDNA with 10-nucleotide random UMIs. TCRdb called the 5' RACE reads again in MiXCR, with one record for every CDR3 protein. The table has some 95,000 distinct CDR3 sequences, roughly 3.5% seen once. The TCR was taken from a young woman with multiple sclerosis. V gene TRBV27 combines with J gene TRBJ2-7; TRBD2 matches 10 bases. The specimen was PBMCs. CDR3 amino acids: CASSPSGGAPGGEQYF. The DNA of the CDR3 is TGTGCCAGCAGTCCTAGCGGGGGAGCCCCAGGGGGCGAGCAGTACTTC.